This TCR beta chain appears in the sequencing data of a study of shared clonotypes between healthy human individuals. Samples underwent the assay at deep level. The repertoire was sequenced with immunoSEQ multiplex PCR; TCRdb's copy has only in-frame clones and lacks some. The repertoire has roughly 1 million clones, 78% of them found once; the top ten carry about 0.52%. The receptor was isolated from a man between 18 and 35 years old in good health. Some clones in this sample may be carry-over from other donors' samples. The sample consisted of memory CD4+ T cells from PBMCs. Indicated subset: CD45RA-negative fraction.

The CDR3 DNA is TGTGCCAGCAGCTTCAACGTCGCCACAGATACGCAGTATTTT. Translated: CASSFNVATDTQYF. The J gene is TRBJ2-3, the V gene TRBV11-2; no definite D call. This CDR3 region has 14 residues. Germline lookup yields CDR1 SGHAT and CDR2 FQNNGV. The V end lost 3 bases, the J end lost 2 bases, and 9 bases lay between the germline ends.